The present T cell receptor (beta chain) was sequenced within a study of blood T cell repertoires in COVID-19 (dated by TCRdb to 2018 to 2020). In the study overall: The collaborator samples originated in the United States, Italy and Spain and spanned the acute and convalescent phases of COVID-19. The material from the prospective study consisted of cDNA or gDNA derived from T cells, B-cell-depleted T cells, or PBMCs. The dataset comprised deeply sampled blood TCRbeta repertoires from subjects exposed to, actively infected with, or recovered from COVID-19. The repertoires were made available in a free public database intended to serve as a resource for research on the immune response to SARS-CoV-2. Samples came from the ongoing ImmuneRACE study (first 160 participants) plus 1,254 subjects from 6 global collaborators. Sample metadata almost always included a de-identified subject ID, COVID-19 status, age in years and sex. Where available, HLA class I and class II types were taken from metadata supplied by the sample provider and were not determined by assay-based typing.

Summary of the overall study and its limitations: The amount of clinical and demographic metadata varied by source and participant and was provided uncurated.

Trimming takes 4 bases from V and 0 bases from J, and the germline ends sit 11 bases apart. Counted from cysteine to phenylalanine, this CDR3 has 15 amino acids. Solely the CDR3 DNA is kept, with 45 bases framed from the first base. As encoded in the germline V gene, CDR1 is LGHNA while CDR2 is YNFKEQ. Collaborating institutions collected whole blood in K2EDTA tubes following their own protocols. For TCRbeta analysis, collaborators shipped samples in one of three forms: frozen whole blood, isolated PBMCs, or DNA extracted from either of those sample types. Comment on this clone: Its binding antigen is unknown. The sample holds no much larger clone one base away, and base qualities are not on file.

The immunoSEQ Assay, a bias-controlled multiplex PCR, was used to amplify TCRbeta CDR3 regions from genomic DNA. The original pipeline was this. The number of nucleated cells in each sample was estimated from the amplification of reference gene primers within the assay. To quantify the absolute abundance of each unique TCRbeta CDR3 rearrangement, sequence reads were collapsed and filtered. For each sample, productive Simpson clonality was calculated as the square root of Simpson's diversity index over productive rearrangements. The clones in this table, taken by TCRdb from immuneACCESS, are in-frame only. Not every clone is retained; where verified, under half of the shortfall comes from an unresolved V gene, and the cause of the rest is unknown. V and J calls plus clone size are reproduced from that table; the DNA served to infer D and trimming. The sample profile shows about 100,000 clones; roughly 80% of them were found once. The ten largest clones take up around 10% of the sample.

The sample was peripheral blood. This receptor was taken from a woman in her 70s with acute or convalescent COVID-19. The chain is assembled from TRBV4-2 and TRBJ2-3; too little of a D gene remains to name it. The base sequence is TGTGCCAGCAGCCCCCGAGACTCTAGCACAGATACGCAGTATTTT. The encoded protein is CASSPRDSSTDTQYF.